Sequencing of this TCR beta chain was carried out in a study of T cell repertoires in cytomegalovirus infection. Study details: Selected CMV epitopes included recently identified HLA-C-restricted ones as well as well-studied HLA-B-restricted ones. Public TCR beta signatures were indicative of both CMV infection and a matching HLA type.

MiXCR, applied by TCRdb to the reads, yields one record per CDR3 protein. The sample yields roughly 990,000 distinct CDR3 sequences, 25% to 40% seen once. This clonotype has a handful of counts. The antigen is unknown. Whole-study results and caveats: Summed frequency of shared TCR beta families picked out CMV carriers who also had the relevant HLA. CMV-specific TCR beta clonotypes restricted by HLA-C were the ones dominating the ex vivo response.

This clonotype was obtained from a human donor in good health (CMV status not recorded). Some clones in this sample may be carry-over from other donors' samples. The source was cultured CD8+ T cells from PBMCs, collected from culture after CMV antigen stimulation.

The CDR3 DNA is TGTGCCAGCAGTCCGGGACGGTGGCCTCCGAACACCGGGGAGCTGTTTTTT. It codes for CASSPGRWPPNTGELFF. The genes are TRBV6-2 or TRBV6-3 and TRBJ2-2; D assignment may be TRBD1 or TRBD2 (5 bases each). The germline CDR1 and CDR2 sequences are MNHEY and SVGEGT. The CDR3 length is 17 residues. V dropped 5 bases and J dropped 0 bases, with 16 bases sitting between them.